This TCR beta chain was captured by sequencing in a study of T cell responses to AZD1222 COVID-19 vaccine. The overall study: Second doses that came at about 4 or about 12 weeks were put together. Study outcomes and limitations: Once two AZD1222 doses were given, Spike-specific TCR breadth and depth went up. CD4 TCRs associated with vaccination spanned spike, dominating at 160-218 and 743-854. Most donors were white British and more were female, and clonal diversity was possibly underestimated.

A word on this clone: Its antigen remains unidentified.

CDR1 is LNHDA, CDR2 SQIVND, per germline (reference sequence). The trim removed 5 bases at V and 2 bases at J, leaving 6 bases unmatched. The CDR3 runs to 15 residues. The protocol was immunoSEQ multiplex PCR, while the TCRdb copy is restricted to in-frame clones and leaves out a portion. Of approximately 110,000 clones in the sample, around nine tenths were seen once. This chain links TRBV19 with TRBJ2-7, with 10 bases matching TRBD2. The sequence was collected from an adult in good health. Sequenced here: peripheral blood, sampled on day 0 of AZD1222 vaccination. DNA for the CDR3: TGTGCCAGTAGTGCGGGTAGCGGGGGGCCCTACGAGCAGTACTTC. Translating gives CASSAGSGGPYEQYF.